This paragraph covers one T cell receptor (beta chain) sequence. The same CDR3 is also encoded by other DNA sequences in this sample. V was clipped by 4 bases and J by 4 bases, with 11 bases between them. Germline V gene sequence: CDR1 SEHNR, CDR2 FQNEAQ (reference sequence). The CDR3 runs to 13 residues. Only in-frame clones appear in the TCRdb table, and some are missing; sequencing was by immunoSEQ multiplex PCR. The top ten hold around 36% of the sample, which has tens of thousands of clones, approximately 82% seen once. This sample is drawn from a study of cytotoxic CD8 clonotypes in ibrutinib-treated CLL. Study in general: After median around six years, approximately 14 stayed in remission, some twelve progressed; responses roughly 24 partial, 2 complete. Following a median approximately twelve months of treatment, with a range of 6 to 36, response samples were taken.

This sample comprised PBMCs, obtained after 24 months of ibrutinib treatment. The chain is built from TRBV7-9 and TRBJ2-7; no clear D gene. The sequence came from a human donor with chronic lymphocytic leukemia. The CDR3 DNA follows: TGTGCCAGCAGCTCCACCATCACATACGAGCAGTACTTC. Encoded protein: CASSSTITYEQYF.